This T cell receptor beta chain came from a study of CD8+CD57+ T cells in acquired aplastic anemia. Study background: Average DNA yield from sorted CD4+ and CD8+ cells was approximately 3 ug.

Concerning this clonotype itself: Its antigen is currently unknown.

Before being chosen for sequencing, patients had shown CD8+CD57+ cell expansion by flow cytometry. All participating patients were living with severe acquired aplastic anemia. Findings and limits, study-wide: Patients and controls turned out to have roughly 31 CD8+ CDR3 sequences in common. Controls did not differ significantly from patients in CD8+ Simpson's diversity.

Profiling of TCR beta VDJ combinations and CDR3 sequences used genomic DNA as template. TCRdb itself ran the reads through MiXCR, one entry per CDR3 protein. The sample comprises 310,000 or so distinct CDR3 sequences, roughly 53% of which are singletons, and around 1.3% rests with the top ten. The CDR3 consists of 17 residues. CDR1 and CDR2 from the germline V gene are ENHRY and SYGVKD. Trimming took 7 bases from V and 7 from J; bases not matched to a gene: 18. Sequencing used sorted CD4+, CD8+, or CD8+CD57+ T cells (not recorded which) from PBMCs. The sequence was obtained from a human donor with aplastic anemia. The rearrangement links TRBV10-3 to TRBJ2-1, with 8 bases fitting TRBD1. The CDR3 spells CAIKKSSLGQARNEQFF. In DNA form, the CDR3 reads TGTGCCATCAAAAAATCTAGCTTGGGACAGGCGCGGAATGAGCAGTTCTTC.